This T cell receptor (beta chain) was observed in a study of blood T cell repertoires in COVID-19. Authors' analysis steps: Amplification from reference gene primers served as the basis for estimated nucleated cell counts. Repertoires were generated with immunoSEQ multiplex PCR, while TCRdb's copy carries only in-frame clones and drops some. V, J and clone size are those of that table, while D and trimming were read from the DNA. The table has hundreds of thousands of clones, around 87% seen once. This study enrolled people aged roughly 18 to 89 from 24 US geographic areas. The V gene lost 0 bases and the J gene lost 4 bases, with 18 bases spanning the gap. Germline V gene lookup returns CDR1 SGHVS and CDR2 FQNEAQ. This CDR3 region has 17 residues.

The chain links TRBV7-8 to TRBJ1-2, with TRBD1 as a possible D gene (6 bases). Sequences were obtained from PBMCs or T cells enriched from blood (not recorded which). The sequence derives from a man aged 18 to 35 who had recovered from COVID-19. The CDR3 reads CASSLALTGSFTYGYTF. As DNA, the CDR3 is TGTGCCAGCAGCTTAGCCCTTACAGGGAGTTTCACCTATGGCTACACCTTC.